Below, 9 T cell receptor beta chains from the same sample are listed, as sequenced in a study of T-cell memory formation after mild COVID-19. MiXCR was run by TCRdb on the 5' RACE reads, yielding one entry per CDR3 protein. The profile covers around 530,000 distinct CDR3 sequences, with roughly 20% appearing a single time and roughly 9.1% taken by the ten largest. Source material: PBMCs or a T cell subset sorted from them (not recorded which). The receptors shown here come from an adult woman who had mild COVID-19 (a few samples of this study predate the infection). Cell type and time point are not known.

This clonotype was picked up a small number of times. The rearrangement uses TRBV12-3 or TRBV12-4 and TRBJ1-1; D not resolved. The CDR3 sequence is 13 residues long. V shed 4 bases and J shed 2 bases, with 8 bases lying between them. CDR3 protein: CASSSSYNTEAFF. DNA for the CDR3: TGTGCCAGCAGTTCCAGTTACAACACTGAAGCTTTCTTT.

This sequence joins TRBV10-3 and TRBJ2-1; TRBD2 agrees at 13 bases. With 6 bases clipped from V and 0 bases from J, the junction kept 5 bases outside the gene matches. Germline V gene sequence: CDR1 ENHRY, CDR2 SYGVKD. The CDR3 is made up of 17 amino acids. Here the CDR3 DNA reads TGTGCCATCAGCGAGACTAGCGGGAGGTCCTCCTACAATGAGCAGTTCTTC. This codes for CAISETSGRSSYNEQFF.

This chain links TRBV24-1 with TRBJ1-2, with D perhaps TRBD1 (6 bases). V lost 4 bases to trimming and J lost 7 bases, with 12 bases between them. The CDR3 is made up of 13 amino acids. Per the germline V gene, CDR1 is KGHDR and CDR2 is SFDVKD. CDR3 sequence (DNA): TGTGCCACCAGTGAGCAGGACAGTCGTGGCTACACCTTC. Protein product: CATSEQDSRGYTF.

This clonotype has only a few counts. CDR3 DNA: TGTGCCAGCCGCCCGTGGCAGCCCTCGAACACCGGGGAGCTGTTTTTT. It codes for CASRPWQPSNTGELFF. V is TRBV6-5 and J is TRBJ2-2, with D unclear. Trimming stripped 8 bases from V and 0 bases from J, with 16 bases between. The length of the CDR3 is 16 residues. CDR1 and CDR2 from the germline V gene are MNHEY and SVGAGI.

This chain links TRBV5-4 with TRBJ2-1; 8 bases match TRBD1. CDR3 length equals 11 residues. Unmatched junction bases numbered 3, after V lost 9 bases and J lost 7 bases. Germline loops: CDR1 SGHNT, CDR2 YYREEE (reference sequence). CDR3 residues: CATGGENEQFF. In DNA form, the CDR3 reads TGTGCCACAGGGGGCGAAAATGAGCAGTTCTTC.

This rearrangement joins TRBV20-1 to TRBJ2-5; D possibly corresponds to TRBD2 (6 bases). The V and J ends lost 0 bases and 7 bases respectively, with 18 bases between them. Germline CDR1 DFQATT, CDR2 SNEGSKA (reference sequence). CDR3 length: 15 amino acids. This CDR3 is CSARELGLLVGTQYF. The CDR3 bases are TGCAGTGCTAGAGAGTTAGGACTATTAGTGGGGACCCAGTACTTC.

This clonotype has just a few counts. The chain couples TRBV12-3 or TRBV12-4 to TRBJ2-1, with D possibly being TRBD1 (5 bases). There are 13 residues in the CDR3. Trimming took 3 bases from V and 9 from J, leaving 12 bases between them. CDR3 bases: TGTGCCAGCAGTTTCCCTGGGGCTATTGAGCAGTTCTTC. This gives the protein CASSFPGAIEQFF.

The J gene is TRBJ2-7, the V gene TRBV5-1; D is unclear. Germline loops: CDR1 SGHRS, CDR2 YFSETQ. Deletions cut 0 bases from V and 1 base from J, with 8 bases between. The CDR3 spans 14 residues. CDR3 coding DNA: TGCGCCAGCAGCTTGGGCAGGACGTCCTACGAGCAGTACTTC. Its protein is CASSLGRTSYEQYF.

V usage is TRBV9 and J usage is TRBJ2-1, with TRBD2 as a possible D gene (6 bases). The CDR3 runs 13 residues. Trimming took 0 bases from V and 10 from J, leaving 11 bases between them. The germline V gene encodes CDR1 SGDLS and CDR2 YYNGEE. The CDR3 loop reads CASSVAVGGEQFF. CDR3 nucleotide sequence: TGTGCCAGCAGCGTAGCTGTAGGAGGGGAGCAGTTCTTC.